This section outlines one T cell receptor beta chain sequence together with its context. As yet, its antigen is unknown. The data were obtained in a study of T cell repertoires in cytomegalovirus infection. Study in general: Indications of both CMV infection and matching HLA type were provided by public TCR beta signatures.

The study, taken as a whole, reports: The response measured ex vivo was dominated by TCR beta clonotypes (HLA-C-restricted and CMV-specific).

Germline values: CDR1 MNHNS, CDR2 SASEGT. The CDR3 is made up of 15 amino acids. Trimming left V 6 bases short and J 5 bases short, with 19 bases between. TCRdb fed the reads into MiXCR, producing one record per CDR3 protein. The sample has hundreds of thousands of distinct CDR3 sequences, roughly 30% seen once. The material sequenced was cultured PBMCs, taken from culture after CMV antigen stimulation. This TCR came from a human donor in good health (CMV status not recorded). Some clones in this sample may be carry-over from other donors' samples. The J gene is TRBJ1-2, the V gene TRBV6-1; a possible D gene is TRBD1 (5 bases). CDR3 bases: TGTGCCAGCAGCCTGGGGCCGAGAGTCCGGTATGGCTACACCTTC. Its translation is CASSLGPRVRYGYTF.